This T cell receptor (beta chain) is drawn from a study of STAT5B mutations in CD4+ large granular lymphocyte leukemia. With 5 bases removed from V and 4 bases from J, the gap between germline ends came to 11 bases. Germline assignment: CDR1 SNHLY and CDR2 FYNNEI. The CDR3 runs to 13 residues. Note on this clone: Its specificity is not known.

Study results and caveats: TRBV06-family usage was enriched in top patient clones (8/27) versus controls (2/35). Roughly a quarter of private leukemic clonotypes occurred rarely in other patients' non-leukemic repertoires. Patient CD4-sorted repertoires stayed more clonal than healthy ones after leukemic-clone removal.

The assay was run at survey level. The assay was immunoSEQ multiplex PCR, and TCRdb's table has in-frame clones only and misses some. This sample carries over 25,000 clones, approximately 74% of them seen once, and the ten largest clones take 0.29%. This clonotype was sampled from a human donor in good health. Sequenced material: CD4+ T cells from blood buffy coats. The chain recombines TRBV2 with TRBJ2-5; D gene uncertain. The CDR3 DNA is TGTGCCAGCAGTTCCGGGCGAGCAGAGACCCAGTACTTC. Translated: CASSSGRAETQYF.